A selection of T cell receptor beta chains follows, all from one sample in a study of neoadjuvant nivolumab and ipilimumab in lung cancer. Produced via immunoSEQ multiplex PCR; TCRdb's table is partial and in-frame only. This table has tens of thousands of clones, 83% appearing once. The specimen was tumor tissue, collected after neoadjuvant nivolumab, alone or with ipilimumab, at or shortly before surgery. Source of these receptors: an adult with non-small cell lung cancer. The CDR3 runs from the conserved cysteine through the conserved F or W. D genes are given only for firm matches. Size values are once, few and many counts, or a class for expanded clones, and some rows have none.

NA,TRBJ2-3,TRBV30,NA,12,TGTGCCTGGGGAGAAATAACAGATACGCAGTATTTT,CAWGEITDTQYF
NA,TRBJ2-3,TRBV29-1,NA,15,TGCAGCGTTGAAGATCCGAAGGGTGCCACAGATACGCAGTATTTT,CSVEDPKGATDTQYF
TRBD2,TRBJ2-3,TRBV28,NA,18,TGTGCCAGCAGTTTAAGTCCTAGCGGGTTGCCTAGCACAGATACGCAGTATTTT,CASSLSPSGLPSTDTQYF
NA,TRBJ2-2,TRBV7-2,few,16,TGTGCCAGCAGCTTAGCGGTCCGGGCCCACACCGGGGAGCTGTTTTTT,CASSLAVRAHTGELFF
TRBD1,TRBJ2-7,TRBV6-5,NA,14,TGTGCCAGCAGGACAGGGGGCAAGTCCTACGAGCAGTACTTC,CASRTGGKSYEQYF
NA,TRBJ1-5,TRBV5-4,NA,10,TGTGCCACCCCGGGTCAGCCCCAGCATTTT,CATPGQPQHF
TRBD2,TRBJ2-2,TRBV11-3,NA,16,TGTGCCAGCAGCCTGTTTGGACTAGGGGTAGACGGGGAGCTGTTTTTT,CASSLFGLGVDGELFF
NA,TRBJ2-3,TRBV6-1,few,14,TGTGCCAGCAGTAGTACAGGGATCGCAGATACGCAGTATTTT,CASSSTGIADTQYF
NA,TRBJ2-6,TRBV11-3,once,14,TGTGCCAGCAGCCCGGAACGTGGGGCCAACGTCCTGACTTTC,CASSPERGANVLTF
NA,TRBJ1-4,TRBV14,NA,13,TGTGCCAGCAGCTCCGAGGATGGTTCGCGACTGTTTTTT,CASSSEDGSRLFF
TRBD2,TRBJ2-5,TRBV27,NA,16,TGTGCCAGCAGTCCTACTAGCGGGAGGGGACAAGAGACCCAGTACTTC,CASSPTSGRGQETQYF
NA,TRBJ2-5,TRBV6-5,NA,14,TGTGCCAGCGTAATTCGGAGGGACGGAGGGACCCAGTACTTC,CASVIRRDGGTQYF
NA,TRBJ2-5,TRBV5-1,NA,11,TGCGCCAGCAGATCACAAGAGACCCAGTACTTC,CASRSQETQYF
NA,TRBJ1-6,TRBV6-4,NA,13,TGTGCCAGCAGTGTGACGGGCGGTTCACCCCTCCACTTT,CASSVTGGSPLHF
NA,TRBJ2-2,TRBV15,NA,13,TGTGCCACGACTGACAGGAACACCGGGGAGCTGTTTTTT,CATTDRNTGELFF
NA,TRBJ1-1,TRBV5-4,NA,17,TGTGCCAGCAGCGATGACCGAGCCTCTCTTGGGAACACTGAAGCTTTCTTT,CASSDDRASLGNTEAFF
NA,TRBJ2-7,TRBV19,NA,14,TGTGCCAGTAGTCCTCGATCAGGGTTTTACGAGCAGTACTTC,CASSPRSGFYEQYF
NA,TRBJ2-1,TRBV4-1,NA,16,TGCGCCAGCAGCCAAGTGGCGGGGCTAGTTGGGCATGAGCAGTTCTTC,CASSQVAGLVGHEQFF
NA,TRBJ2-2,TRBV11-2,few,13,TGTGCCAGCAGCTCCGAAAACACCGGGGAGCTGTTTTTT,CASSSENTGELFF
TRBD1,TRBJ2-7,TRBV29-1,NA,13,TGCAGCGTCCCGGGACAGGGGGATGGTGAGCAGTACTTC,CSVPGQGDGEQYF
NA,TRBJ2-2,TRBV5-1,NA,14,TGCGCCAGCAGCCCGACAGGAGTTGACGGGGAGCTGTTTTTT,CASSPTGVDGELFF
TRBD1,TRBJ1-6,TRBV5-6,medium-sized,13,TGTGCCAGCAGCAACCCGGGACAGACACCCCTCCACTTT,CASSNPGQTPLHF
NA,TRBJ2-5,TRBV19,NA,16,TGTGCCAGTAGTTTGGGGCTGACAGGGAGGCCGGAGACCCAGTACTTC,CASSLGLTGRPETQYF
NA,TRBJ2-1,TRBV6-5,NA,16,TGTGCCAGCAGTTACTCGCAGAAGGGTTCCTACAATGAGCAGTTCTTC,CASSYSQKGSYNEQFF
NA,TRBJ2-1,TRBV30,NA,14,TGTGCCTGGAGTGTACTCCTAGCTTGGAATGAGCAGTTCTTC,CAWSVLLAWNEQFF
TRBD1,TRBJ2-7,TRBV30,NA,14,TGTGCCTGGAGTGTGACAGGGGTTCCCTACGAGCAGTACTTC,CAWSVTGVPYEQYF
TRBD1,TRBJ1-1,TRBV27,NA,15,TGTGCCAGCAGTTTCCTCGGGACAGGGGGAGGTGCAGCTTTCTTT,CASSFLGTGGGAAFF
NA,TRBJ2-1,TRBV6-6,NA,15,TGTGCCAGCACTCCGCATAGCGGATACTACAATGAGCAGTTCTTC,CASTPHSGYYNEQFF
NA,TRBJ2-7,TRBV5-6,once,14,TGTGCCAGCAGCTGGACAGTGAACAACTACGAGCAGTACTTC,CASSWTVNNYEQYF
TRBD1,TRBJ1-1,TRBV11-2,NA,16,TGTGCCAGCACCCGACAGGGGGCGATTGGGTGGACTGAAGCTTTCTTT,CASTRQGAIGWTEAFF
TRBD1,TRBJ2-7,TRBV2,NA,14,TGTGCCAGCAGTGACTTGGGACAGGGCTACGAGCAGTACTTC,CASSDLGQGYEQYF
NA,TRBJ2-7,TRBV7-2,NA,14,TGTGCCAGCAGCCTAAACATGGGCCATTACGAGCAGTACTTC,CASSLNMGHYEQYF
NA,TRBJ2-5,TRBV19,once,14,TGTGCCAGTAGTATAGTGTCCGCCCAAGAGACCCAGTACTTC,CASSIVSAQETQYF
NA,TRBJ1-5,TRBV18,NA,14,TGTGCCAGCTCACCACGGGAGAGCAATCAGCCCCAGCATTTT,CASSPRESNQPQHF
NA,TRBJ1-1,TRBV6-1,NA,14,TGTGCCAGCAGTGAAACTCCGAGGGGCACTGAAGCTTTCTTT,CASSETPRGTEAFF
NA,TRBJ2-6,TRBV6-1,NA,19,TGTGCCAGCAGTGTGAGAGACCGGGCACCCCCTGGGGGGGCCAACGTCCTGACTTTC,CASSVRDRAPPGGANVLTF
NA,TRBJ1-1,TRBV6-5,once,12,TGTGCCAGCAGTTACTTCGGACAGCCTTCGTTTTTT,CASSYFGQPSFF
NA,TRBJ2-1,TRBV9,NA,13,TGTGCCAGCAGCGTAGCTACCCAGGGTAGTTCGTTCTTC,CASSVATQGSSFF
TRBD2,TRBJ2-7,TRBV5-1,NA,16,TGCGCCAGCAGCTGGAGAGTGGGAGGGGACCCCTACGAGCAGTACTTC,CASSWRVGGDPYEQYF
NA,TRBJ1-5,TRBV7-2,NA,15,TGTGCCAGCAGCTTAGGGGGCGTTGGCAATCAGCCCCAGCATTTT,CASSLGGVGNQPQHF
TRBD2,TRBJ2-7,TRBV7-2,NA,15,TGTGCCAGCAGCGTAGGACTAGCGGTAACCTACGAGCAGTACTTC,CASSVGLAVTYEQYF
TRBD1,TRBJ2-7,TRBV7-9,NA,14,TGTGCCAGCAGCTACCCCGATACCGGGACAGGGTTGTACTTC,CASSYPDTGTGLYF
TRBD2,TRBJ2-1,TRBV19,few,12,TGTGCCAGTACCGCCGGGGGGTTTGAGCAGTTCTTC,CASTAGGFEQFF
NA,TRBJ2-2,TRBV6-5,NA,14,TGTGCCAGCAGGGTCCACGGACACACCGGGGAGCTGTTTTTT,CASRVHGHTGELFF
TRBD2,TRBJ2-7,TRBV6-5,NA,14,TGTGCCAGCAGGCCCTGGCGGGAGGTGGGGGAGCAGTACTTC,CASRPWREVGEQYF
TRBD1,TRBJ2-7,TRBV29-1,NA,15,TGCAGCGTTGAGCTGGGACAGGGGATCTCCTACGAGCAGTACTTC,CSVELGQGISYEQYF
NA,TRBJ2-3,TRBV19,NA,14,TGTGCCAGTAGTATCTCCAGGGGAGCAGATACGCAGTATTTT,CASSISRGADTQYF
TRBD2,TRBJ2-5,TRBV19,NA,15,TGTGCCAGTTCCCCTAGCGGGGGGGCCGGGGAGACCCAGTACTTC,CASSPSGGAGETQYF
NA,TRBJ1-2,TRBV28,NA,15,TGTGCCAGCAGTAACTCCCTCGACAGCATCTATGGCTACACCTTC,CASSNSLDSIYGYTF
NA,TRBJ2-5,TRBV5-6,NA,13,TGTGCCAGCAGCCCACCAGGGGCGGGGACCCAGTACTTC,CASSPPGAGTQYF